The 24 T cell receptor beta chains reported below all come from one sample, sequenced in a study of blood T cell repertoires in COVID-19. Clones were sequenced by immunoSEQ multiplex PCR, and TCRdb holds only the in-frame ones, with some missing. The sample has about 100,000 clones; about 88% are singletons. Source material: peripheral blood. The receptors were sampled from a man older than 75 with acute or convalescent COVID-19.

The chain has TRBV15 and TRBJ2-5, with D maybe TRBD2 (5 bases). The V and J ends lost 4 bases and 7 bases respectively, with 10 bases between them. Germline V gene sequence: CDR1 LNHNV, CDR2 YYDKDF (reference sequence). The CDR3 is made up of 12 amino acids. CDR3 DNA sequence: TGTGCCACCAGCAAGGAGGCAGGGACCCAGTACTTC. It is translated as CATSKEAGTQYF. The complete variable domain, with remaining parts taken from reference TRBV15 and TRBJ2-5, reads DAMVIQNPRYQVTQFGKPVTLSCSQTLNHNVMYWYQQKSSQAPKLLFHYYDKDFNNEADTPDNFQSRRPNTSFCFLDIRSPGLGDTAMYLCATSKEAGTQYFGPGTRLLVL.

This rearrangement joins TRBV6-1 to TRBJ2-7, with D possibly TRBD2 on 5 matching bases. V was cut by 0 bases and J by 0 bases, with 6 bases left in between. The CDR3 totals 14 residues. Per germline, CDR1 MNHNS and CDR2 SASEGT. The CDR3 DNA reads TGTGCCAGCAGTGAAGCGGGAGTCTCCTACGAGCAGTACTTC. Translating it yields CASSEAGVSYEQYF.

The chain recombines TRBV24-1 with TRBJ2-5, with a possible D match to TRBD1 (5 bases). The CDR3 runs 15 residues. The germline V and J ends were trimmed by 3 bases and 2 bases, with 12 bases remaining between them. Germline assignment: CDR1 KGHDR and CDR2 SFDVKD. The CDR3 region is CATSDMGRGQETQYF. The CDR3 DNA reads as TGTGCCACCAGTGATATGGGGCGCGGACAAGAGACCCAGTACTTC.

The rearrangement joins TRBV29-1 to TRBJ2-1; D might be TRBD1 (5 bases). This CDR3 comprises 12 residues. V was shortened by 0 bases and J by 15 bases, with 15 bases between the two germline ends. The germline V gene has CDR1 SQVTM and CDR2 ANQGSEA. The CDR3 spells CSVEDGRAPRFF. Here the CDR3 DNA reads TGCAGCGTTGAAGATGGCAGGGCTCCACGGTTCTTC.

With regard to this clone: The same CDR3 also results from other DNA sequences found in this sample. The CDR3 protein is CASSSQGNTEAFF. In nucleotides, the CDR3 is TGTGCCAGCAGCTCACAGGGAAACACTGAAGCTTTCTTT. This sequence joins TRBV7-3 and TRBJ1-1, with D possibly matching TRBD1 (6 bases). V was shortened by 4 bases and J by 2 bases, with 8 bases between the two germline ends. This CDR3 has 13 amino acids. Germline V CDR1 and CDR2: SGHTA, FQGTGA.

This clone was picked up one time. The rearrangement links TRBV5-6 to TRBJ1-3; TRBD1 matches 7 bases. The germline V gene has CDR1 SGHDT and CDR2 YYEEEE. This CDR3 region has 16 residues. The ends lost 4 bases at V and 0 bases at J; junction bases unmatched: 7. DNA for the CDR3: TGTGCCAGCAGCCGACAGGGCCTCAACTCTGGAAACACCATATATTTT. Protein product: CASSRQGLNSGNTIYF.

V gene TRBV10-3 combines with J gene TRBJ2-5, with 7 bases lining up with TRBD1. Germline V gene sequence: CDR1 ENHRY, CDR2 SYGVKD. This CDR3 has 13 amino acids. The ends lost 2 bases at V and 6 bases at J; junction bases unmatched: 3. As DNA, the CDR3 is TGTGCCATCAGTGAGGGGGACAGTCAGACCCAGTACTTC. It translates to CAISEGDSQTQYF.

V gene TRBV7-3 combines with J gene TRBJ2-6; 10 bases fit TRBD1. The CDR3 totals 19 residues. V gave up 5 bases and J gave up 4 bases; unmatched junction bases: 14. The germline gives CDR1 SGHTA, CDR2 FQGTGA. CDR3 sequence: CASSDQTGTGAFGANVLTF. In nucleotides, the CDR3 is TGTGCCAGCAGCGATCAGACCGGGACAGGGGCCTTCGGGGCCAACGTCCTGACTTTC. Full variable domain (outside the CDR3, taken from reference TRBV7-3 and TRBJ2-6): GAGVSQTPSNKVTEKGKYVELRCDPISGHTALYWYRQSLGQGPEFLIYFQGTGAADDSGLPNDRFFAVRPEGSVSTLKIQRTERGDSAVYLCASSDQTGTGAFGANVLTFGAGSRLTVL.

This chain connects TRBV20-1 to TRBJ2-1, with 9 nucleotides matching TRBD2. CDR3 length: 16 amino acids. CDR1 DFQATT and CDR2 SNEGSKA come from the germline V gene (reference sequence). The V and J ends lost 3 bases and 7 bases, in that order; junction bases with no gene match: 13. CDR3 nucleotide sequence: TGCAGTGCTAGTGTTAGCGGGAGTATTAACCGGAATGAGCAGTTCTTC. Translation: CSASVSGSINRNEQFF.

V is TRBV2 and J is TRBJ1-2, with 10 bases aligning to TRBD1. Germline CDR1 SNHLY, CDR2 FYNNEI. The CDR3 has 15 residues. Trimming took 5 bases from V and 8 from J; bases not matched to a gene: 11. The CDR3 spells CASSYLTGTGEGYTF. For the CDR3, the DNA is TGTGCCAGCAGTTACCTGACCGGGACAGGGGAAGGCTACACCTTC.

The chain carries TRBV19 and TRBJ1-1, with 7 bases lining up with TRBD1. CDR1 is LNHDA and CDR2 is SQIVND in the germline V gene (reference sequence). The CDR3 sequence is 13 residues long. The J segment lost 0 bases and the V segment lost 5 bases, leaving 0 bases of the junction unmatched. The CDR3 DNA follows: TGTGCCAGTAGTCAGGGGGTGAACACTGAAGCTTTCTTT. It specifies CASSQGVNTEAFF.

This chain links TRBV3-1 (or the pseudogene TRBV3-2) with TRBJ2-3; the match to TRBD2 covers 8 bases. The CDR3 covers 16 residues. CDR1 LGHDT and CDR2 YNNKEL come from the germline V gene (reference sequence). V was clipped by 3 bases and J by 2 bases; unmatched bases: 7. The CDR3 protein is CASSHHSGTFTDTQYF. The CDR3 nucleotides read TGTGCCAGCAGCCACCATAGCGGGACCTTCACAGATACGCAGTATTTT.

The gene calls are TRBV7-2 and TRBJ2-1; D gene ambiguous. Looked up from germline, CDR1 is SGHTA and CDR2 is FQGNSA. Deletions cut 1 base from V and 6 bases from J, with 7 bases between. The CDR3 is made up of 13 amino acids. The CDR3 region is CASSLVNRNEQFF. The CDR3 DNA sequence: TGTGCCAGCAGCTTAGTAAATCGCAATGAGCAGTTCTTC.

This clone was counted once. V is TRBV2 and J is TRBJ2-7; possible D gene TRBD1, 6 bases. The CDR3 sequence is 16 residues long. Germline values: CDR1 SNHLY, CDR2 FYNNEI. V shed 2 bases and J shed 3 bases, with 17 bases lying between them. CDR3 nucleotides: TGTGCCAGCAGTGAAAGCTCGGGACACGGCTTCTACGAGCAGTACTTC. It codes for CASSESSGHGFYEQYF.

In DNA form, the CDR3 reads TGTGCCAGCACCGGGACAGGGCCGTCCGAGCAGTACTTC. Protein product: CASTGTGPSEQYF. V is TRBV19 and J is TRBJ2-7; 9 nucleotides agree with TRBD1. Germline CDR1 and CDR2: LNHDA and SQIVND (reference sequence). The CDR3 has 13 amino acids. V shed 9 bases and J 6 bases; nucleotides not matched to a gene: 9.

The gene calls are TRBV7-9 and TRBJ2-1; 7 positions match TRBD1. The CDR3 spans 16 residues. J was trimmed by 0 bases and V by 1 base; bases with no gene match: 3. The germline V gene encodes CDR1 SEHNR and CDR2 FQNEAQ (reference sequence). CDR3 nucleotide sequence: TGTGCCAGCAGCTTAGTTGGGACAGCCTCCTACAATGAGCAGTTCTTC. Translating it yields CASSLVGTASYNEQFF.

The CDR3 here is CATSRGQGAGANVLTF. The DNA for the CDR3 is TGTGCCACCAGCAGGGGACAGGGGGCTGGGGCCAACGTCCTGACTTTC. The chain couples TRBV15 to TRBJ2-6, with 11 bases matching TRBD1. Germline V lookup: CDR1 LNHNV, CDR2 YYDKDF (reference sequence). V lost 3 bases and J lost 2; bases outside the gene matches: 0. The CDR3 length is 16 residues.

V gene TRBV18 combines with J gene TRBJ2-7; the match to TRBD1 covers 10 bases. Germline CDR1 and CDR2: KGHSH and LQKENI. V shed 2 bases, J shed 6 bases, and the junction held 7 bases outside the gene matches. CDR3 length equals 15 residues. In DNA form, the CDR3 reads TGTGCCAGCTCACCAGTAGGGACAGGGGTCGGCGAGCAGTACTTC. Protein product: CASSPVGTGVGEQYF. Full variable domain (remainder filled in from reference TRBV18 and TRBJ2-7): NAGVMQNPRHLVRRRGQEARLRCSPMKGHSHVYWYRQLPEEGLKFMVYLQKENIIDESGMPKERFSAEFPKEGPSILRIQQVVRGDSAAYFCASSPVGTGVGEQYFGPGTRLTVT.

The chain couples TRBV10-3 to TRBJ1-2; D is ambiguous. V gave up 2 bases and J gave up 8 bases, with 12 bases separating them. Germline V gene lookup returns CDR1 ENHRY and CDR2 SYGVKD. The CDR3 runs 13 residues. As DNA, the CDR3 is TGTGCCATCAGTGAGATTGAGGGCGCGGGCTACACCTTC. This encodes CAISEIEGAGYTF.

The chain recombines TRBV28 with TRBJ1-1, with D uncertain. CDR3 size: 12 residues. Trimming removed 0 bases at V and 11 bases at J, with 10 bases between. The germline gives CDR1 MDHEN, CDR2 SYDVKM. In nucleotides, the CDR3 is TGTGCCAGCAGTTTATGGGAGTTCGGGGCTTTCTTT. Amino acid sequence: CASSLWEFGAFF. The entire variable domain, with the rest obtained from reference TRBV28 and TRBJ1-1, is as follows: DVKVTQSSRYLVKRTGEKVFLECVQDMDHENMFWYRQDPGLGLRLIYFSYDVKMKEKGDIPEGYSVSREKKERFSLILESASTNQTSMYLCASSLWEFGAFFGQGTRLTVV.

The chain combines TRBV12-3 or TRBV12-4 with TRBJ1-1; D is unclear. The CDR3 is 13 amino acids. V was trimmed by 8 bases and J by 0 bases, leaving 10 bases between them. The CDR3 DNA follows: TGTGCCAGCGGGGAGGGTTTGAACACTGAAGCTTTCTTT. It translates to CASGEGLNTEAFF.

The sample holds one count of this clone. Written as DNA, the CDR3 is TGTGCCAGCAGCTTAGCAGGGGGGATGGACGAGCAGTACTTC. Its translation: CASSLAGGMDEQYF. This sequence joins TRBV7-3 and TRBJ2-7; the D gene is possibly TRBD1 (7 bases). Trimming stripped 2 bases from V and 5 bases from J, with 13 bases between. Germline loops: CDR1 SGHTA, CDR2 FQGTGA. The CDR3 covers 14 residues.

The chain carries TRBV25-1 and TRBJ1-6, with 7 positions matching TRBD1. Looked up from germline, CDR1 is MGHDK and CDR2 is SYGVNS. The CDR3 is made up of 14 amino acids. Unmatched junction bases numbered 8, after V lost 8 bases and J lost 7 bases. The CDR3 loop reads CASGRTGGNSPLHF. In DNA, the CDR3 is TGTGCCAGCGGACGGACAGGAGGAAATTCACCCCTCCACTTT.

The J gene is TRBJ2-5, the V gene TRBV6-6, with a tentative D call TRBD2 (5 bases). CDR1 and CDR2 (germline): MNHNY, SVGAGI (reference sequence). The CDR3 loop spans 13 amino acids. V was clipped by 6 bases and J by 4 bases, with 12 bases between them. CDR3 residues: CASSNWAGETQYF. The CDR3 region has the DNA TGTGCCAGCAGCAACTGGGCGGGAGAGACCCAGTACTTC.